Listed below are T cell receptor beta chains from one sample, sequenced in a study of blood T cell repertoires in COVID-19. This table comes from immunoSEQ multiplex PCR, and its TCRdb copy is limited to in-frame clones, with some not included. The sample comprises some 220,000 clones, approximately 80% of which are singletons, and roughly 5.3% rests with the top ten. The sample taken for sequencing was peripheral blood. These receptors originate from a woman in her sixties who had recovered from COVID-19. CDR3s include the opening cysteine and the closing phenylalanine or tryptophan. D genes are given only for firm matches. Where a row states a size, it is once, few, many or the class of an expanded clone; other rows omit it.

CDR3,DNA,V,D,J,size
CASSLVLAGASGDTQYF,TGCGCCAGCAGCTTGGTCCTAGCGGGGGCCTCTGGGGATACGCAGTATTTT,TRBV5-1,TRBD2,TRBJ2-3,-
CAWSGGYNEQFF,TGTGCCTGGAGCGGGGGATACAATGAGCAGTTCTTC,TRBV30,-,TRBJ2-1,-
CASSLNRGDDEQYF,TGCGCCAGCAGCTTAAACAGGGGTGACGACGAGCAGTACTTC,TRBV5-1,TRBD1,TRBJ2-7,few
CASSLDSTWEQYF,TGCGCCAGCAGCTTGGACAGCACATGGGAGCAGTACTTC,TRBV5-1,-,TRBJ2-7,once
CATSRSTGVEAEAFF,TGTGCCACCAGCAGATCGACAGGGGTGGAGGCTGAAGCTTTCTTT,TRBV15,TRBD1,TRBJ1-1,-
CASSVGGARETQYF,TGTGCCAGCAGCGTAGGGGGGGCCCGTGAGACCCAGTACTTC,TRBV2,-,TRBJ2-5,-
CASSKEDRGSQPQHF,TGTGCCAGCAGCAAAGAGGACAGGGGCAGTCAGCCCCAGCATTTT,TRBV21-1,-,TRBJ1-5,-
CSASNPAVNEKLFF,TGCAGTGCTAGTAACCCGGCGGTTAATGAAAAACTGTTTTTT,TRBV20-1,-,TRBJ1-4,few
CASSQGQGYNEQFF,TGTGCCAGCAGCCAGGGACAGGGATACAATGAGCAGTTCTTC,TRBV14,TRBD1,TRBJ2-1,-
CASSTRQLAGAYNEQFF,TGTGCCAGCAGTACTCGACAACTAGCGGGGGCCTACAATGAGCAGTTCTTC,TRBV6-2/TRBV6-3,TRBD2,TRBJ2-1,-
CASSRVGTSGGASYEQYF,TGTGCCAGCAGCCGGGTCGGGACTAGCGGGGGGGCATCCTACGAGCAGTACTTC,TRBV3-1/TRBV3-2,TRBD2,TRBJ2-7,-